This paragraph reports one TCR beta chain. Its target is unknown. Scientists made TCR beta cDNA using 5'RACE template switching with UMIs. TCRdb reanalyzed the 5' RACE reads and collapses them to one entry per CDR3 protein, without DNA. The table for this sample gives 400,000 to 500,000 distinct CDR3 sequences. This entry comes from a study of T cells expressing NK-cell markers. Across the whole study: HCMV seropositivity marked seven of the eight sequenced donors; one was seronegative.

In germline, CDR1 is SGHTA, CDR2 FQGNSA. There are 15 residues in the CDR3. Study-level points and caveats: For a few donors, these clonotypes were likewise the leading ones in the CD3+CD56-NKG2C+ fraction. Whether expanded NKG2C+ T cell clones were HCMV-specific remained unclear.

The sequencing input was blood T cells: a sorted CD56 or NKG2C T cell subset, CD4+ or CD8+ T cells, or bulk PBMC T cells (not recorded which). The chain couples TRBV7-2 to TRBJ2-7; TCRdb gives TRBD2 as the D gene, but with no DNA this cannot be confirmed. This TCR came from a woman aged 18-70 years in good health. CDR3: CASRFQAGGSYEQYF. Full variable domain (outside the CDR3, taken from reference TRBV7-2 and TRBJ2-7): GAGVSQSPSNKVTEKGKDVELRCDPISGHTALYWYRQSLGQGLEFLIYFQGNSAPDKSGLPSDRFSAERTGGSVSTLTIQRTQQEDSAVYLCASRFQAGGSYEQYFGPGTRLTVT.